The 20 T cell receptor beta chains reported below all come from one sample, sequenced in a study of cytomegalovirus exposure and HLA in healthy donors. Both 60 Vbeta primers and 13 Jbeta primers went into the PCR. Assay: immunoSEQ multiplex PCR; the TCRdb copy retains only in-frame clones and omits some. Among over 150,000 clones listed, roughly 80% were seen once. The material sequenced was PBMCs. The receptor source for this set is a man younger than 35 in good health and CMV-seronegative.

The chain employs TRBV2 and TRBJ2-7; 12 bases map to TRBD1. Germline V gene data show CDR1 as SNHLY and CDR2 as FYNNEI. Unmatched junction bases numbered 10, after V lost 7 bases and J lost 9 bases. This CDR3 has 14 amino acids. CDR3 nucleotide sequence: TGTGCCAGCAAGCCCGGGACAGGGGGCTTAGGGCAGTACTTC. Its translation is CASKPGTGGLGQYF.

The table lists this clone with a count of one. Here the CDR3 reads CATSKTNQETQYF. CDR3 nucleotide sequence: TGTGCCACCAGCAAGACAAACCAAGAGACCCAGTACTTC. The chain carries TRBV15 and TRBJ2-5; D is unclear. Germline V gene data show CDR1 as LNHNV and CDR2 as YYDKDF (reference sequence). Trimming cost V 4 bases and J 0 bases, with 6 bases left between them. The CDR3 runs 13 residues.

This chain links TRBV28 with TRBJ1-2, with a weak D call TRBD1 (6 bases). The germline CDR1 and CDR2 sequences are MDHEN and SYDVKM. Trimming shortened V by 2 bases and J by 3 bases, and 16 bases separated the two germline ends. The CDR3 runs to 16 residues. CDR3 bases: TGTGCCAGCAGTTTAGACCCAGGGGCGGGGGACTATGGCTACACCTTC. Translation: CASSLDPGAGDYGYTF.

J is TRBJ2-7 and V is TRBV19, with 10 nucleotides matching TRBD1. V lost 4 bases and J lost 2; bases outside the gene matches: 2. The germline V gene has CDR1 LNHDA and CDR2 SQIVND (reference sequence). The CDR3 has 14 amino acids. The CDR3 loop reads CASSKDRGPYEQYF. CDR3 coding DNA: TGTGCCAGTAGTAAAGACAGGGGGCCCTACGAGCAGTACTTC.

Worth noting for this clone: Other DNA sequences in the sample encode the same CDR3. V gene TRBV12-5 combines with J gene TRBJ1-6; D is possibly TRBD1 (5 bases). CDR3 length: 15 residues. Trimming left V 0 bases short and J 7 bases short, with 10 bases between. Per the germline V gene, CDR1 is LGHNT and CDR2 is FRNRAP. Here the CDR3 reads CASGLVSRANSPLHF. The CDR3 region has the DNA TGTGCTAGTGGTTTGGTGTCCAGGGCCAATTCACCCCTCCACTTT.

The V gene is TRBV6-5, the J gene TRBJ1-4, with D perhaps matching TRBD1 (6 bases). CDR1 is MNHEY, CDR2 SVGAGI, per germline. The ends were cut back, 5 bases at V and 10 bases at J, with 14 bases in the middle. This CDR3 has 13 amino acids. The CDR3 sequence: CASSKPGHGKLFF. CDR3 bases: TGTGCCAGCAGTAAACCGGGACATGGAAAACTGTTTTTT.

The rearrangement joins TRBV27 to TRBJ2-7; 11 bases are a match to TRBD2. With 3 bases clipped from V and 7 bases from J, the junction kept 20 bases outside the gene matches. The V gene's germline CDR1 is MNHEY and CDR2 SMNVEV (reference sequence). This CDR3 is built from 19 residues. The CDR3 bases are TGTGCCAGCAGTTTTGTTGGGCTAGCGGGGGGACGACGTTTGGGTGAGCAGTACTTC. Its protein is CASSFVGLAGGRRLGEQYF.

V gene TRBV5-4 combines with J gene TRBJ2-7; D unclear. Trimming cost V 2 bases and J 0 bases, with 9 bases left between them. Germline values: CDR1 SGHNT, CDR2 YYREEE (reference sequence). This CDR3 comprises 14 residues. The CDR3 nucleotides are TGTGCCAGCAGCTTAACAGCCGCCTCCTACGAGCAGTACTTC. Amino acids: CASSLTAASYEQYF.

The chain uses TRBV14 and TRBJ2-5, with D possibly matching TRBD2 (6 bases). With 4 bases removed from V and 5 bases from J, the gap between germline ends came to 14 bases. CDR1 SGHDN and CDR2 FVKESK come from the germline V gene. There are 14 residues in the CDR3. In DNA form, the CDR3 reads TGTGCCAGCAGCCGACGGGGGTTTGGGGAGACCCAGTACTTC. It encodes CASSRRGFGETQYF. The variable domain in full, completed from reference TRBV14 and TRBJ2-5, reads EAGVTQFPSHSVIEKGQTVTLRCDPISGHDNLYWYRRVMGKEIKFLLHFVKESKQDESGMPNNRFLAERTGGTYSTLKVQPAELEDSGVYFCASSRRGFGETQYFGPGTRLLVL.

The J gene is TRBJ2-2, the V gene TRBV6-1; 8 positions match TRBD1. Germline V lookup: CDR1 MNHNS, CDR2 SASEGT. V trimming: 5 bases; J trimming: 3 bases; junction bases outside the gene matches: 5. The CDR3 contains 15 residues. The CDR3 protein is CASSRGQDYTGELFF. CDR3 in DNA: TGTGCCAGCAGTAGGGGACAGGACTACACCGGGGAGCTGTTTTTT.

The chain uses TRBV27 and TRBJ1-2; TRBD1 might be the D (6 bases). Deletions cut 0 bases from V and 4 bases from J, with 12 bases between. The CDR3 extends over 15 amino acids. Germline V gene sequence: CDR1 MNHEY, CDR2 SMNVEV (reference sequence). The CDR3 bases are TGTGCCAGCAGTTTATCGGGCGGGGGCGGCTATGGCTACACCTTC. Amino acids: CASSLSGGGGYGYTF.

V and J are TRBV28 and TRBJ2-5, with D possibly TRBD1 on 5 matching bases. V was clipped by 6 bases and J by 1 base, with 9 bases between them. Germline lookup yields CDR1 MDHEN and CDR2 SYDVKM. The CDR3 covers 13 residues. The CDR3 loop reads CASRTVVQETQYF. The CDR3 DNA reads as TGTGCCAGCAGGACAGTCGTCCAAGAGACCCAGTACTTC.

The genes are TRBV27 and TRBJ2-6; D is ambiguous. With 1 base removed from V and 0 bases from J, the gap between germline ends came to 13 bases. The germline gives CDR1 MNHEY, CDR2 SMNVEV (reference sequence). This CDR3 has 18 amino acids. The CDR3 region is CASSLYRHFTSGANVLTF. Here the CDR3 DNA reads TGTGCCAGCAGTTTATATAGACACTTTACCTCTGGGGCCAACGTCCTGACTTTC.

The CDR3: CASSGQRDTEAFF. The CDR3 bases are TGTGCCAGCAGTGGGCAGAGGGACACTGAAGCTTTCTTT. The rearrangement links TRBV2 to TRBJ1-1; the D is unclear. Trimming pared 4 bases from V and 3 bases from J, leaving 9 bases between. CDR3 length: 13 amino acids. Germline V gives CDR1 SNHLY, CDR2 FYNNEI.

The genes are TRBV25-1 and TRBJ1-1; 7 bases are a match to TRBD1. This CDR3 region has 13 residues. Per the germline V gene, CDR1 is MGHDK and CDR2 is SYGVNS. Germline trimming cut 6 bases from V and 1 base from J; bases unmatched to any gene: 2. The CDR3 here is CASRGQRNTEAFF. CDR3 DNA sequence: TGTGCCAGCAGGGGACAGAGGAACACTGAAGCTTTCTTT. The variable domain in full, completed from reference TRBV25-1 and TRBJ1-1, reads EADIYQTPRYLVIGTGKKITLECSQTMGHDKMYWYQQDPGMELHLIHYSYGVNSTEKGDLSSESTVSRIRTEHFPLTLESARPSHTSQYLCASRGQRNTEAFFGQGTRLTVV.

The chain combines TRBV6-6 with TRBJ1-5, with no clear D. Trimming left V 2 bases short and J 4 bases short, with 15 bases between. The CDR3 has 16 residues. Germline assignment: CDR1 MNHNY and CDR2 SVGAGI (reference sequence). CDR3: CASSYTLTDSNQPQHF. The CDR3 DNA reads TGTGCCAGCAGTTACACTTTAACGGACTCAAATCAGCCCCAGCATTTT.

The V and J genes are TRBV18 and TRBJ2-3, with 7 bases that match TRBD2. Looked up from germline, CDR1 is KGHSH and CDR2 is LQKENI. Losses at the gene ends were 2 bases for V and 3 bases for J; bases not matched to a gene: 8. This CDR3 contains 16 residues. The CDR3 protein is CASSPFLAVETDTQYF. The CDR3 region has the DNA TGTGCCAGCTCACCATTCCTAGCGGTAGAAACAGATACGCAGTATTTT.

The V gene is TRBV6-6, the J gene TRBJ2-7, with 7 nucleotides matching TRBD1. The germline V gene has CDR1 MNHNY and CDR2 SVGAGI (reference sequence). The CDR3 is 16 amino acids. Trimming removed 6 bases from V and 2 bases from J; junction bases left unmatched: 13. The CDR3 here is CASRRYSGQVTYEQYF. The CDR3 region has the DNA TGTGCCAGCAGAAGATATAGTGGACAGGTGACCTACGAGCAGTACTTC.

The chain recombines TRBV5-8 with TRBJ2-1; a possible D gene is TRBD1 (5 bases). The CDR3 has 15 amino acids. Germline V gene lookup returns CDR1 SGHTS and CDR2 YDEGEE. V gave up 5 bases and J gave up 5 bases, with 17 bases separating them. CDR3 sequence reads: CASSLPRVGNNEQFF. The CDR3, as DNA: TGTGCCAGCAGTCTCCCCAGGGTGGGCAACAATGAGCAGTTCTTC.

The rearrangement links TRBV18 to TRBJ1-1; no clear D gene. CDR3 length equals 13 residues. The ends were cut back, 7 bases at V and 1 base at J, with 10 bases in the middle. CDR1 is KGHSH, CDR2 LQKENI, per germline. The CDR3 loop reads CASYSSGNTEAFF. DNA of the CDR3: TGTGCCAGCTACAGTAGTGGGAACACTGAAGCTTTCTTT.